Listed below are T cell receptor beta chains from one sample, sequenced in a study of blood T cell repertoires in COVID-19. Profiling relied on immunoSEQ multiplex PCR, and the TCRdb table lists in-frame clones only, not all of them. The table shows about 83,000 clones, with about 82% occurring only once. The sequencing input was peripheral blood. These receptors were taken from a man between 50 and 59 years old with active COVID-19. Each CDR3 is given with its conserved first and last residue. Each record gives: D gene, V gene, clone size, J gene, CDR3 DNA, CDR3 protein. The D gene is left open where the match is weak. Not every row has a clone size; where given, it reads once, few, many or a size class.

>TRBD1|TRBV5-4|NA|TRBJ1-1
TGTGCCAGCAGCTTGGGACGACAGGGGAACACTGAAGCTTTCTTT
CASSLGRQGNTEAFF
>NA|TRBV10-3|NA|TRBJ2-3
TGTGCCATCAGCCAGAGCACAGATACGCAGTATTTT
CAISQSTDTQYF
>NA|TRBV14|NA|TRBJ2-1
TGTGCCAGCAGCCCCTACCGGGGTGGATTAGCGGAGCAGTTCTTC
CASSPYRGGLAEQFF
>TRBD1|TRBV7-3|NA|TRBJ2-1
TGTGCCAGCAGCTTAACCGATACCGGACAGGGGGAGGACAATGAGCAGTTCTTC
CASSLTDTGQGEDNEQFF
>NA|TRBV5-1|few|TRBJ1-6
TGCGCCAGCAGCTTGGGGCAGGGGTTAGGGAATTCACCCCTCCACTTT
CASSLGQGLGNSPLHF
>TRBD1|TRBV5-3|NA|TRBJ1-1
TGTGCCAGGCCGACAGGGGGCGGTACTGAAGCTTTCTTT
CARPTGGGTEAFF
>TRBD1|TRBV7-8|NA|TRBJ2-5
TGTGCCAGCAGCTCAATATGGGACAGGGATAGAGCGGAGACCCAGTACTTC
CASSSIWDRDRAETQYF
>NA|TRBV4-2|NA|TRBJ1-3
TGTGCCAGCAGCCAAGATGGGGCAGGGAAAGGAAACACCATATATTTT
CASSQDGAGKGNTIYF
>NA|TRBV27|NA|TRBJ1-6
TGTGCCAGCAGTATCCGGGACTCAAATTCTTCACCCCTCCACTTT
CASSIRDSNSSPLHF
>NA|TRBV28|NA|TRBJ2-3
TGTGCCAGCAGCGGGAGGGACAGCAGCACAGATACGCAGTATTTT
CASSGRDSSTDTQYF
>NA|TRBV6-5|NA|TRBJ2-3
TGTGCCAGCGACACCCTCCGACACCGGTCCGATACGCAGTATTTT
CASDTLRHRSDTQYF
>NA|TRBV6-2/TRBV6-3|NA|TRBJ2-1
TGTGCCAGCAGTTTGGGGGGCAATGAGCAGTTCTTC
CASSLGGNEQFF
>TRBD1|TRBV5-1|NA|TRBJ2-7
TGCGCCAGCAGTAACCCGGACAGGGGTTCCTACGAGCAGTACTTC
CASSNPDRGSYEQYF
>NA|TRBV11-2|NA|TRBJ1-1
TGTGCCAGCAGCTTCTTTGCGGACACTGAAGCTTTCTTT
CASSFFADTEAFF
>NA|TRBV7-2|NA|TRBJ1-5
TGTGCCAGCAGCTCCCGGGGGGCGGGCCAGCCCCAGCATTTT
CASSSRGAGQPQHF
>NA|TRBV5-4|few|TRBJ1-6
TGTGCCAGCAGGTTGGACGGTTCACCCCTCCACTTT
CASRLDGSPLHF
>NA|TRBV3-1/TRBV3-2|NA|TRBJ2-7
TGTGCCAGCAGCCCACAGGGGGCGGGAGGTCGAGAGCAGTACTTC
CASSPQGAGGREQYF
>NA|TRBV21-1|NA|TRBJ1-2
TGTGCCAGCAGCAAAAGGCAGGGACAAGGTTGGTCCTATGGCTACACCTTC
CASSKRQGQGWSYGYTF
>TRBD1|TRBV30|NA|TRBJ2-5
TGTGCCTGGACCAGACAGGGACAGGAGACCCAGTACTTC
CAWTRQGQETQYF
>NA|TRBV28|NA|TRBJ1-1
TGTGCCAGCAGTTTGGGAGGGGAGGGGAACACTGAAGCTTTCTTT
CASSLGGEGNTEAFF
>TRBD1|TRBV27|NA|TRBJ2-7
TGTGCCGTATCCCGGGACAGGGGCTACGAGCAGTACTTC
CAVSRDRGYEQYF
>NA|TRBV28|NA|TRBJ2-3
TGTGCCACCCGACCGGGACACAGCACAGATACGCAGTATTTT
CATRPGHSTDTQYF
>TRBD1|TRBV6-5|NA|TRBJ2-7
TGTGCCAGCAGTTACTCCCGCGGACAGGGTACTTACGAGCAGTACTTC
CASSYSRGQGTYEQYF
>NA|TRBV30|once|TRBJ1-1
TGTGCCTGGAGTGCCGCGGACAACAGTATGAACACTGAAGCTTTCTTT
CAWSAADNSMNTEAFF
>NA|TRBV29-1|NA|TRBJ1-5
TGCAGCGTTGGGGAGGGCGACCAGCCCCAGCATTTT
CSVGEGDQPQHF
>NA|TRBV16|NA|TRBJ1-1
TGTGCCAGCAGCCAATCATCGAGTTTTACTGAAGCTTTCTTT
CASSQSSSFTEAFF
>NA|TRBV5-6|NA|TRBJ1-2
TGTGCCAGCAGCGCAGGGGTCGGGGGCTACACCTTC
CASSAGVGGYTF
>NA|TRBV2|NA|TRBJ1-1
TGTGCCAGCAGCGTACACAGTCCAGAAGCTTTCTTT
CASSVHSPEAFF
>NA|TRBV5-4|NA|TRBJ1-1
TGTGCCAGCGGGAATGGGGCGGCCCTGATGAACACTGAAGCTTTCTTT
CASGNGAALMNTEAFF
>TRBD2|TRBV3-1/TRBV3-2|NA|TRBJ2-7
TGTGCCAGCAGCCGGGGACTAGCGGGAGGAGTTGGCGAGCAGTACTTC
CASSRGLAGGVGEQYF
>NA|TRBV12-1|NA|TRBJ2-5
TGTGCCAGCAGCTCGAAAAGGGGGCGGGAGACCCAGTACTTC
CASSSKRGRETQYF
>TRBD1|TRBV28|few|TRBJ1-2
TGTGCCAGCAGTAGAGCCGGGACAGGGGTTGGCTACACCTTC
CASSRAGTGVGYTF
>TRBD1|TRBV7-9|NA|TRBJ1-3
TGTGCCAGCAGCCAAGGACAGGGTCGTAGAAACACCATATATTTT
CASSQGQGRRNTIYF
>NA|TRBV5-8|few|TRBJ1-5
TGTGCCAGCAGCTCCCATCAAGGCTTGACAATCAGGCCCCAGCATTTT
CASSSHQGLTIRPQHF
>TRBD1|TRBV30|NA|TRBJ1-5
TGTGCCTGGAGGACAGATAAGACAGGGGCCGGCAATCAGCCCCAGCATTTT
CAWRTDKTGAGNQPQHF
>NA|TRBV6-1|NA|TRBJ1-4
TGTGCCAGCAGTGAACGGGACAAGGGGTTAACTAATGAAAAACTGTTTTTT
CASSERDKGLTNEKLFF
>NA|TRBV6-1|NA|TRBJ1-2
TGTGCCAGCAGTGAGTCCCGAGCTAACTATGGCTACACCTTC
CASSESRANYGYTF
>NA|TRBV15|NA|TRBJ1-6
TGTGCCACCAGCACAGGACGGACTTGGCCCCTCCACTTT
CATSTGRTWPLHF
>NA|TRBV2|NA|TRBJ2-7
TGTGCCAGCAGTGACCAGATAACACCCTACGAGCAGTACTTC
CASSDQITPYEQYF
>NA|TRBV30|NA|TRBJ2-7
TGTGCCTGGAGTGTCTTTGGGAGGCAATCCTACGAGCAGTACTTC
CAWSVFGRQSYEQYF
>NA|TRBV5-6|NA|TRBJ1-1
TGTGCCAGCAGCTTCGACAGAAGGAACACTGAAGCTTTCTTT
CASSFDRRNTEAFF